This T cell receptor beta chain was documented in a study of T-cell reconstitution after alpha-beta-depleted transplantation in children. The sample holds a few counts of this clonotype. The CDR3 has 15 residues. V lost 0 bases to trimming and J lost 4 bases, with 13 bases between them. In germline, CDR1 is SGHKS, CDR2 YYEKEE (reference sequence). The library targeted TCRbeta and was prepared with unique molecular identifiers. TCRdb fed the PCR reads into MiXCR, producing one record per CDR3 protein. The repertoire consists of about 1,000,000 distinct CDR3 sequences, with about 31% occurring once and the leading ten covering roughly 28%.

Sequences were derived from PBMCs, mostly from graft donor cells, sampled 360 days after TCRalphabeta/CD19-depleted stem cell transplant. V and J are TRBV5-5 and TRBJ1-1; TRBD1 might be the D (5 bases). The clonotype originates from a boy less than two years old who had a stem cell transplant for SCID, so the T cells may come from the graft donor. CDR3 sequence reads: CASSLGTLGGTEAFF. The CDR3 DNA is TGTGCCAGCAGCTTGGGAACTCTGGGGGGCACTGAAGCTTTCTTT.